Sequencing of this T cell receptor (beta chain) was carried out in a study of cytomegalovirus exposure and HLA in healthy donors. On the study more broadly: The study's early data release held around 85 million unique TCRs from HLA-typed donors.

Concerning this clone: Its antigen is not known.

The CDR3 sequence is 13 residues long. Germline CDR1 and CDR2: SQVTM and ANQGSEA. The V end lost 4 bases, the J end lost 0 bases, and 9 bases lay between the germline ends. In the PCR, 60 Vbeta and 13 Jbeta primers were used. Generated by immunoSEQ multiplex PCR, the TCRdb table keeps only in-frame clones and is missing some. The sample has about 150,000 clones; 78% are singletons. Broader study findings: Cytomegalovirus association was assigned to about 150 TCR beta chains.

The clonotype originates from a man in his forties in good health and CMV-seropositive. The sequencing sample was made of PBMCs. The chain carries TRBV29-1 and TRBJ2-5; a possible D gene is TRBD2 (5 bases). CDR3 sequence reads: CSVASGYQETQYF. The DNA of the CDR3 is TGCAGCGTTGCTTCGGGATACCAAGAGACCCAGTACTTC.